These 24 T cell receptor beta chains came from one sample sequenced in a study of T cell responses to AZD1222 COVID-19 vaccine (dated by TCRdb to 2020 to 2022). Taken with the paper, the label for time point translates to: baseline before first vaccination. The sample's treatment or condition label is to be understood as: meningococcal conjugate vaccine given as trial control. Library preparation employed the immunoSEQ multiplex PCR assay. Here the immuneACCESS table is served through TCRdb, limited to in-frame sequences with V and J called. Missing clones are a known gap in these copies; in checked studies unresolved V genes cover under half, and the rest lacks a known reason. The sample records 100,000 to 150,000 clones, more than 85% of which are singletons. The ten largest make up around 10% of the sample. The sample was peripheral blood, taken on day 0 of MenACWY control vaccination. These receptors were collected from an adult in good health.

The CDR3 sequence: CASSKPGTGGKGYTF. The CDR3 bases are TGTGCCAGTAGTAAACCCGGGACAGGGGGCAAAGGCTACACCTTC. This chain links TRBV19 with TRBJ1-2, with 12 bases identical to TRBD1. CDR1 and CDR2 from the germline V gene are LNHDA and SQIVND (reference sequence). Unmatched junction bases numbered 8, after V lost 4 bases and J lost 8 bases. The CDR3 loop spans 15 amino acids.

This chain links TRBV6-5 with TRBJ1-4; 8 positions match TRBD1. The CDR3 length is 15 residues. Germline-derived CDR1 and CDR2 are MNHEY and SVGAGI. Trimming cost V 2 bases and J 9 bases; bases outside gene matches: 8. The CDR3 coding sequence is TGTGCCAGCAGTTACAGCAGGGGGCTTGATAAAAAACTGTTTTTT. It yields the protein CASSYSRGLDKKLFF.

This chain connects TRBV19 to TRBJ1-5; D is uncertain. Germline CDR1 reads LNHDA; CDR2 reads SQIVND (reference sequence). This CDR3 has 15 residues. V was clipped by 5 bases and J by 2 bases, with 13 bases between them. CDR3 protein: CASSSRKGGNQPQHF. CDR3 in DNA: TGTGCCAGTAGTTCGAGGAAGGGTGGCAATCAGCCCCAGCATTTT.

The chain carries TRBV11-3 and TRBJ1-1; 9 bases match TRBD1. J lost 5 bases, V lost 4 bases, and 5 bases had no gene match. The CDR3 consists of 14 residues. From germline, CDR1 is SGHNT and CDR2 YENEEA. DNA for the CDR3: TGTGCCAGCAGCTCGGGACAGGGAGGGACTGAAGCTTTCTTT. This sequence encodes CASSSGQGGTEAFF.

The chain is built from TRBV5-1 and TRBJ1-5; possibly TRBD1 for D (5 bases). Germline lookup yields CDR1 SGHRS and CDR2 YFSETQ. The length of the CDR3 is 14 residues. V was shortened by 4 bases and J by 4 bases, with 12 bases between the two germline ends. The CDR3 DNA reads TGCGCCAGCAGCGCCGGGACGGGAAATCAGCCCCAGCATTTT. This sequence encodes CASSAGTGNQPQHF.

CDR3 loop: CASSLARIYTEAFF. DNA for the CDR3: TGTGCCAGCAGCTTAGCGCGTATTTACACTGAAGCTTTCTTT. This chain connects TRBV7-9 to TRBJ1-1; D gene unclear. The CDR3 has 14 amino acids. Trimming stripped 0 bases from V and 3 bases from J, with 8 bases between. Germline CDR1 and CDR2: SEHNR and FQNEAQ (reference sequence).

This chain connects TRBV30 to TRBJ1-5, with D unclear. Trimming took off 2 bases at V and 0 bases at J, with 8 bases between the two ends. The CDR3 is 14 amino acids. The V gene's germline CDR1 is GTSNPN and CDR2 SVGIG (reference sequence). In DNA, the CDR3 is TGTGCCTGGAGTATACCTGTTAGCAATCAGCCCCAGCATTTT. Translating gives CAWSIPVSNQPQHF.

This chain joins TRBV11-3 and TRBJ1-6; D not certain. CDR1 and CDR2 (germline): SGHNT, YENEEA. The CDR3 is 16 residues long. Trimming took off 4 bases at V and 0 bases at J, with 10 bases between the two ends. The CDR3 loop reads CASSSRSYSYNSPLHF. The CDR3 DNA is TGTGCCAGCAGCTCCCGCAGTTACTCCTATAATTCACCCCTCCACTTT.

The chain combines TRBV13 with TRBJ2-1, with D tentatively TRBD2 (5 bases). The CDR3 consists of 14 residues. Trimming shortened V by 8 bases and J by 6 bases, and 17 bases separated the two germline ends. The germline gives CDR1 PRHDT, CDR2 FYEKMQ (reference sequence). The CDR3: CASAEVLRGNEQFF. The DNA for the CDR3 is TGTGCCAGCGCGGAAGTACTTCGGGGCAATGAGCAGTTCTTC.

The chain recombines TRBV7-2 with TRBJ2-7; 8 nucleotides match TRBD1. V gave up 7 bases and J gave up 6 bases; unmatched junction bases: 11. Germline values: CDR1 SGHTA, CDR2 FQGNSA. The CDR3 extends over 14 amino acids. DNA of the CDR3: TGTGCCAGCAAGCCCGACAGGGGTTTCGGCGAGCAGTACTTC. This codes for CASKPDRGFGEQYF.

The chain employs TRBV7-3 and TRBJ2-6; 9 bases agree with TRBD1. J gave up 0 bases and V 5 bases, and 2 bases lay outside the gene matches. Germline CDR1 is SGHTA and CDR2 is FQGTGA. The length of the CDR3 is 16 residues. The CDR3 DNA reads as TGTGCCAGCAGCCGGGACAGGGACTCTGGGGCCAACGTCCTGACTTTC. Translation gives CASSRDRDSGANVLTF. The full variable domain, in which reference TRBV7-3 and TRBJ2-6 provide the parts outside the CDR3, is GAGVSQTPSNKVTEKGKYVELRCDPISGHTALYWYRQSLGQGPEFLIYFQGTGAADDSGLPNDRFFAVRPEGSVSTLKIQRTERGDSAVYLCASSRDRDSGANVLTFGAGSRLTVL.

The chain carries TRBV27 and TRBJ2-7, with D possibly matching TRBD1 (6 bases). The CDR3 is 15 residues long. Germline V gene sequence: CDR1 MNHEY, CDR2 SMNVEV (reference sequence). Trimming took off 5 bases at V and 2 bases at J, with 16 bases between the two ends. The CDR3 spells CASSQGNRAPYEQYF. The CDR3 DNA reads as TGTGCCAGCAGTCAGGGCAACAGGGCCCCCTACGAGCAGTACTTC.

This rearrangement joins TRBV9 to TRBJ1-4, with D uncertain. There are 12 residues in the CDR3. V lost 4 bases to trimming and J lost 10 bases, with 11 bases between them. Germline-derived CDR1 and CDR2 are SGDLS and YYNGEE. Here the CDR3 DNA reads TGTGCCAGCAGCCCCCTGTCGGGAAAACTGTTTTTT. Its translation is CASSPLSGKLFF.

V and J are TRBV10-3 and TRBJ1-2; unclear D gene. With 2 bases removed from V and 3 bases from J, the gap between germline ends came to 4 bases. From germline, CDR1 is ENHRY and CDR2 SYGVKD. CDR3 size: 12 residues. The CDR3 protein is CAISEGDYGYTF. In nucleotides, the CDR3 is TGTGCCATCAGTGAGGGAGACTATGGCTACACCTTC.

The chain links TRBV5-1 to TRBJ2-3; D not certain. The CDR3 covers 15 residues. Germline-derived CDR1 and CDR2 are SGHRS and YFSETQ. The V and J ends lost 0 bases and 0 bases respectively, with 8 bases between them. The CDR3 here is CASSLVGPSTDTQYF. CDR3 nucleotide sequence: TGCGCCAGCAGCTTGGTTGGACCTAGCACAGATACGCAGTATTTT.

This chain uses TRBV12-3 or TRBV12-4 with TRBJ1-1; D remains unclear. The CDR3 has 13 residues. V lost 7 bases to trimming and J lost 3 bases, with 12 bases between them. The CDR3 DNA reads as TGTGCCAGCATCTTGGCCCGGGACACTGAAGCTTTCTTT. Amino acids: CASILARDTEAFF.

The chain links TRBV27 to TRBJ2-1, with D possibly TRBD1 on 6 matching bases. The length of the CDR3 is 14 residues. V was shortened by 5 bases and J by 5 bases, with 13 bases between the two germline ends. Per germline, CDR1 MNHEY and CDR2 SMNVEV (reference sequence). The CDR3 DNA reads as TGTGCCAGCAGTCAACATGGACAGAACAATGAGCAGTTCTTC. As protein: CASSQHGQNNEQFF.

The chain uses TRBV11-3 and TRBJ1-6; 7 bases match TRBD1. The CDR3 totals 15 residues. CDR1 and CDR2 (germline): SGHNT, YENEEA. Trimming removed 1 base from V and 8 bases from J; junction bases left unmatched: 5. In DNA form, the CDR3 reads TGTGCCAGCAGCTTAGGATCCAGGGGGGATTCACCCCTCCACTTT. Translated: CASSLGSRGDSPLHF.

The chain employs TRBV6-2 or TRBV6-3 and TRBJ2-1; 14 positions match TRBD2. Germline CDR1 is MNHEY and CDR2 is SVGEGT. This CDR3 region has 14 residues. Germline trimming cut 5 bases from V and 13 bases from J; bases unmatched to any gene: 7. CDR3: CASSGGLAGAIQFF. CDR3 coding DNA: TGTGCCAGCAGTGGGGGACTAGCGGGAGCTATACAGTTCTTC.

The rearrangement uses TRBV6-2 or TRBV6-3 and TRBJ2-3, with a possible D match to TRBD2 (5 bases). V lost 0 bases to trimming and J lost 2 bases, with 15 bases between them. The germline V gene encodes CDR1 MNHEY and CDR2 SVGEGT. CDR3 length: 17 residues. DNA of the CDR3: TGTGCCAGCAGTTACTCGCCTCGGGAAGGAGACACAGATACGCAGTATTTT. Translation: CASSYSPREGDTDTQYF.

The chain has TRBV9 and TRBJ2-1, with 8 bases lining up with TRBD1. This CDR3 has 16 residues. J gave up 10 bases and V 0 bases, and 12 bases lay outside the gene matches. Germline-derived CDR1 and CDR2 are SGDLS and YYNGEE. The CDR3 reads CASSVGGTGSDPEQFF. In DNA, the CDR3 is TGTGCCAGCAGCGTAGGAGGGACAGGCTCAGACCCCGAGCAGTTCTTC. The full variable domain, in which reference TRBV9 and TRBJ2-1 provide the parts outside the CDR3, is DSGVTQTPKHLITATGQRVTLRCSPRSGDLSVYWYQQSLDQGLQFLIQYYNGEERAKGNILERFSAQQFPDLHSELNLSSLELGDSALYFCASSVGGTGSDPEQFFGPGTRLTVL.

The chain recombines TRBV4-2 with TRBJ1-1; 7 bases map to TRBD1. The germline gives CDR1 LGHNA, CDR2 YNFKEQ. After removal of 0 bases from V and 10 bases from J, the junction contained 2 bases not matched to a gene. The CDR3 totals 12 residues. The CDR3 loop is CASSQDTGAAFF. DNA of the CDR3: TGTGCCAGCAGCCAAGATACAGGGGCAGCTTTCTTT.

Only one count was recorded for this clone. The rearrangement links TRBV12-3 or TRBV12-4 to TRBJ2-1, with 7 nucleotides matching TRBD2. V lost 6 bases to trimming and J lost 5 bases; unmatched junction nucleotides: 4. CDR3 length: 13 residues. The CDR3 reads CASSAGTNNEQFF. The CDR3, as DNA: TGTGCCAGCAGCGCCGGGACTAACAATGAGCAGTTCTTC.

The DNA of the CDR3 is TGTGCCAGCAGCTTATACAGCAACACTGAAGCTTTCTTT. This translates into CASSLYSNTEAFF. The genes are TRBV7-3 and TRBJ1-1; D is undetermined. Looked up from germline, CDR1 is SGHTA and CDR2 is FQGTGA. Trimming shortened V by 2 bases and J by 2 bases, and 6 bases separated the two germline ends. The CDR3 loop spans 13 amino acids.